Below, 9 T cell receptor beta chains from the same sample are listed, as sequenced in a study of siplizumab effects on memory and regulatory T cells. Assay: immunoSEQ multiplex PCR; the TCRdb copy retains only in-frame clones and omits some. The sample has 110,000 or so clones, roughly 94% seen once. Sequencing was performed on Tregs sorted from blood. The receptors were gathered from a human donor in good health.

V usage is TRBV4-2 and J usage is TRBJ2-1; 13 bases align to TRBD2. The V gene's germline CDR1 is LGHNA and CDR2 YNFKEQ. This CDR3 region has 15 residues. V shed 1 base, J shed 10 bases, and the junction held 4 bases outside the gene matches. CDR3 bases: TGTGCCAGCAGCCAAGCACTAGCGGGGGGGGAGGAGCAGTTCTTC. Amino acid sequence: CASSQALAGGEEQFF.

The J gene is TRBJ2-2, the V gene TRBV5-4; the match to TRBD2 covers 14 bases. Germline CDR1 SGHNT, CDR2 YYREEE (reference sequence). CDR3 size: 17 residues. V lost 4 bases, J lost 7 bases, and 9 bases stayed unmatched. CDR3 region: CASSGRTSGRRDGELFF. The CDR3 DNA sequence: TGTGCCAGCAGCGGTAGGACTAGCGGGAGGAGGGACGGGGAGCTGTTTTTT.

This CDR3 reads CAISEGSMNTEAFF. In nucleotides, the CDR3 is TGTGCCATCAGTGAGGGGTCCATGAACACTGAAGCTTTCTTT. This rearrangement joins TRBV10-3 to TRBJ1-1; D is unresolved. The CDR3 runs 14 residues. Trimming pared 2 bases from V and 0 bases from J, leaving 7 bases between. The V gene's germline CDR1 is ENHRY and CDR2 SYGVKD.

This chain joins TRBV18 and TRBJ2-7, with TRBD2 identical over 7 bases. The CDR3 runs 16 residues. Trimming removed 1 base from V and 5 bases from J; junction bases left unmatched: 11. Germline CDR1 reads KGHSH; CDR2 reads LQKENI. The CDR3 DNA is TGTGCCAGCTCACCACAAATCGGGGGGATGTTACACGAGCAGTACTTC. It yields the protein CASSPQIGGMLHEQYF.

The CDR3, as DNA: TGTGCCAGCAGCCGGAAGACTAGCGGGGGAACAGATACGCAGTATTTT. This codes for CASSRKTSGGTDTQYF. The rearrangement joins TRBV7-9 to TRBJ2-3; TRBD2 aligns across 12 bases. This CDR3 contains 16 residues. J lost 3 bases, V lost 5 bases, and 6 bases had no gene match. Germline loops: CDR1 SEHNR, CDR2 FQNEAQ (reference sequence).

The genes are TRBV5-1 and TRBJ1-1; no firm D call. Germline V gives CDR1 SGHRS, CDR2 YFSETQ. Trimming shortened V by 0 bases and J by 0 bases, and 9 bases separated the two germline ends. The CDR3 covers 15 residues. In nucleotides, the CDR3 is TGCGCCAGCAGCTTGGATCTGTTCATGAACACTGAAGCTTTCTTT. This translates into CASSLDLFMNTEAFF.

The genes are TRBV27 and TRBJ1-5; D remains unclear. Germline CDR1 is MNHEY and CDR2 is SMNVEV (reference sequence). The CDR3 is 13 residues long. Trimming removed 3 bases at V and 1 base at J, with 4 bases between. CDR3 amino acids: CASSFRSNQPQHF. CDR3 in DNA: TGTGCCAGCAGTTTCCGGAGCAATCAGCCCCAGCATTTT.

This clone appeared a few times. CDR3 nucleotide sequence: TGTGCCAGCAGCAAAGACCGCCTGGGCTGCGAGCAGTACTTC. It codes for CASSKDRLGCEQYF. The chain combines TRBV21-1 with TRBJ2-7; the D segment call TRBD1 is taken from the table without a DNA check. TRBV21-1 is a pseudogene locus. The CDR3 runs 14 residues.

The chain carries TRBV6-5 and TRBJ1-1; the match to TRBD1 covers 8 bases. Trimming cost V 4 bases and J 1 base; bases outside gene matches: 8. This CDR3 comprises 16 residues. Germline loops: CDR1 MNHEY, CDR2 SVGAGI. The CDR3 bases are TGTGCCAGCAGTTGGGGGACAGGAAGTGGGAACACTGAAGCTTTCTTT. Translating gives CASSWGTGSGNTEAFF.